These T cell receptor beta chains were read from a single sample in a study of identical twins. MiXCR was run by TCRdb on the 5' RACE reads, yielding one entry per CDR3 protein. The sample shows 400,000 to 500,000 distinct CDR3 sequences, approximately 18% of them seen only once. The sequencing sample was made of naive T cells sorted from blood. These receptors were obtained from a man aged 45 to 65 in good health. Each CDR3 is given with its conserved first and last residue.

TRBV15,CATSSRDYSYNEQFF
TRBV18,CASSSTPPGPPGEKLFF
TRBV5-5,CASSLSLDQPQHF
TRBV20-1,CSARFASGLQFF
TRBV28,CASSLVTDLTGELFF
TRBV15,CATSRSNYEQYF
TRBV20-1,CSARTSGRTNEQFF
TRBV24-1,CATSDVGQGISYNEQFF
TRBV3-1,CASSRGAGAPLNSPLHF
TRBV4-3,CASSQDWKQNEQFF
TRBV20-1,CSAGFRGVSTDTQYF
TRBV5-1,CASSFNVGTGNTIYF
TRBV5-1,CASSLAGVTEAFF
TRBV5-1,CASSLEGRDSGELFF
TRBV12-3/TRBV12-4,CASGTPANTGELFF
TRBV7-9,CASSPRLITEAFF
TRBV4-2,CASSQDPASGGRETQYF
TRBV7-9,CASSQSGYEAFF
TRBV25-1,CASSFCSGRGRLCEQYF
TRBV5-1,CASSLSQPNTGELFF
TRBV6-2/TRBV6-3,CASSYSRSAGFNEQFF
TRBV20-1,CSAKDLAGGTYEQYF